Sequencing of this T cell receptor beta chain was carried out in a study of cytomegalovirus exposure and HLA in healthy donors. This CDR3 is 12 amino acids long. Germline V gene sequence: CDR1 MNHEY, CDR2 SMNVEV (reference sequence). This clone has only one observation. Its antigen is unknown. One end of the junction fails to match germline, which may point to a read error. Study-wide results and limits: Analysis performed later found over 15,000 TCR beta sequences associated with HLA alleles at 0.05 false discovery rate.

13 Jbeta primers and 60 Vbeta primers were used for the PCR. Generated by immunoSEQ multiplex PCR, the TCRdb table keeps only in-frame clones and is missing some. Altogether around 140,000 clones are present, approximately 82% being singletons, with the ten largest covering less than 2%. The source material was PBMCs. J is TRBJ2-2 and V is TRBV27, with D possibly TRBD2 on 5 matching bases. The sequence was collected from a man between 40 and 49 years old in good health and CMV-seronegative. Here the CDR3 reads CAGRVSGRELFF. The CDR3 DNA sequence: TGTGCCGGCAGAGTTTCGGGGAGGGAGCTGTTTTTT.